This paragraph reports one T cell receptor beta chain. As yet, its antigen is unknown. This sample is part of a study of T cell responses to AZD1222 COVID-19 vaccine. TCRdb keeps only in-frame clones here, not all; method: immunoSEQ multiplex PCR. The top ten clones hold over 2.5% of a sample with approximately 130,000 clones, 86% of them seen once. V was clipped by 1 base and J by 4 bases, with 7 bases between them. Germline lookup yields CDR1 SGHVS and CDR2 FNYEAQ. The CDR3 runs to 13 residues. Study-wide results and caveats: Clonal diversity may have been underestimated in mostly white British donors. None of the repertoires were sampled until the peak T cell response had passed. At study baseline, merely roughly 6 AZD1222 recipients were seropositive.

The sequence derives from an adult who received the AZD1222 COVID-19 vaccine. Sequences were derived from peripheral blood, sampled 28 days after the second AZD1222 dose. The V gene is TRBV7-6, the J gene TRBJ1-1, with D perhaps matching TRBD1 (5 bases). For the CDR3, the DNA is TGTGCCAGCAGCTTAGATAGGGGCACTGAAGCTTTCTTT. Encoded protein: CASSLDRGTEAFF.